This TCR beta chain comes out of a study of blood T cell repertoires in COVID-19. Study overall: Specimens from acute and convalescent COVID-19 originated in the United States, Italy and Spain. From T cells, B-cell-depleted T cells, or PBMCs came the material, which was cDNA or gDNA.

Authors' data handling: Estimation of nucleated cell counts was performed using reference gene primer amplification. Libraries were prepared by immunoSEQ multiplex PCR; TCRdb keeps only in-frame clonotypes and omits some of them. V and J calls plus clone size are reproduced from that table; the DNA served to infer D and trimming. The sample lists 150,000 to 180,000 clones, roughly 80% occurring once. The sequenced sample consisted of peripheral blood. This receptor was identified in a woman aged 55-70 years with acute or convalescent COVID-19.

DNA of the CDR3: TGTGCCAGCAGCCAAGGACTCCAGGGATACGAGCAGTACTTC. Translating it yields CASSQGLQGYEQYF. The chain has TRBV3-1 (or the pseudogene TRBV3-2) and TRBJ2-7; possible D gene TRBD1, 5 bases. Germline assignment: CDR1 LGHDT and CDR2 YNNKEL (reference sequence). V was trimmed by 1 base and J by 4 bases, leaving 11 bases between them. The CDR3 extends over 14 amino acids.